This record concerns one T cell receptor (beta chain) sequence. The target of this receptor is not known. No much larger clone exists at a distance of one base, and base qualities are not known. The junction shows trimming of 5 bases on V and 3 bases on J, plus 8 bases between the germline ends. From the cysteine through the phenylalanine, the CDR3 covers 12 amino acids. Only CDR3 DNA is held: 36 bases, read in frame from base 1. From the germline V gene, CDR1 is MNHEY and CDR2 is SVGEGT. The data originate from a study of blood T cell repertoires in COVID-19 (dated by TCRdb to 2019 to 2021). For context, the study as a whole: Samples covering the acute and convalescent phases of COVID-19 were provided by collaborators in the United States, Italy and Spain. Sample metadata almost always included a de-identified subject ID, COVID-19 status, age in years and sex. The repertoires were released in a freely available public database meant as a resource for research on the immune response to SARS-CoV-2. Samples came from the ongoing ImmuneRACE study (first 160 participants) plus 1,254 subjects from 6 global collaborators. Deeply sampled blood TCRbeta repertoires from subjects exposed to, actively infected with, or recovered from COVID-19 were included in the dataset. Where HLA class I and class II types were available, the types were taken from metadata supplied by the sample provider, not from assay-based typing. The prospective study material was composed of cDNA or gDNA derived from T cells, B-cell-depleted T cells, or PBMCs. Results and caveats for the whole study, not just this receptor: How much clinical and demographic metadata was included differed by source and by participant, and the metadata was provided uncurated.

Enrolling through a virtual design, the prospective study's participants ranged in age from roughly 18 to 90 years and lived across 20 to 25 United States geographic areas. Cohort assignment in the prospective study relied on participant-reported clinical history from a screening survey and a study questionnaire. Recovered participants in ImmuneRACE Cohort 3 were defined as having two consecutive negative NP/OP PCR tests, clearance from a healthcare professional, or resolution of symptoms. In the prospective study, mobile phlebotomists collected whole blood, serum and a nasopharyngeal or oropharyngeal swab from each participant. Prospective study participants could optionally give additional blood draws and questionnaires over an approximately 2-month period. Prospective study blood samples were shipped either frozen or at room temperature before DNA extraction. The immunoSEQ Assay, a bias-controlled multiplex PCR, was used to amplify TCRbeta CDR3 regions from genomic DNA. The published analysis was carried out like this. The number of nucleated cells in each sample was estimated from the amplification of reference gene primers within the assay. To quantify the absolute abundance of each unique TCRbeta CDR3 rearrangement, sequence reads were collapsed and filtered. For each sample, productive Simpson clonality was calculated as the square root of Simpson's diversity index over productive rearrangements. The source is immuneACCESS, and TCRdb retained only in-frame sequences with V and J called. Part of the clones is not carried over; for the studies checked, unresolved V genes explain less than half of this, and the remainder is unexplained. Clone size and V and J calls were adopted from that table, with D and trimming inferred from the DNA. The sample profile shows 350,000 to 400,000 clones; 85% to 90% of them were found once. The ten largest clones take up 1.7% of the sample.

The clonotype was recovered from a woman in her 30s who had recovered from COVID-19. The chain was built from TRBV6-2 or TRBV6-3 and TRBJ2-7; 5 matching bases give a weak D call of TRBD2. The sequencing sample was made of PBMCs or T cells enriched from blood (not recorded which). The CDR3 region has the sequence CASSLGLYEQYF. The bases are TGTGCCAGCAGTCTCGGACTCTACGAGCAGTACTTC.